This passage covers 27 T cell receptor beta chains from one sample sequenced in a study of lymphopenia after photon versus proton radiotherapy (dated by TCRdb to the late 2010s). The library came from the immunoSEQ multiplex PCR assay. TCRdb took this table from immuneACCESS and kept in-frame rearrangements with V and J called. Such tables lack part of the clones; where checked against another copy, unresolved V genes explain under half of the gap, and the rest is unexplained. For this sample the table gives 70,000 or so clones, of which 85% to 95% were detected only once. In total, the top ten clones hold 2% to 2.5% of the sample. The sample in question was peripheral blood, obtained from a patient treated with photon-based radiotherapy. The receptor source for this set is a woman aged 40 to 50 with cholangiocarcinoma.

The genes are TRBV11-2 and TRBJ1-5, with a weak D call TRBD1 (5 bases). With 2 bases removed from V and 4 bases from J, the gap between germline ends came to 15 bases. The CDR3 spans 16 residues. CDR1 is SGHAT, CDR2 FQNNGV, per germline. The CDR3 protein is CASSLTIGTGNQPQHF. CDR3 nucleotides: TGTGCCAGCAGCTTAACCATCGGGACGGGGAATCAGCCCCAGCATTTT.

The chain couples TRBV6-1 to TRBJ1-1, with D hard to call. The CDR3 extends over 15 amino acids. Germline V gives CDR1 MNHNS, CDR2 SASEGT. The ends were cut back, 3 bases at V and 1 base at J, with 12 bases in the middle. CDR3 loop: CASSEVGQENTEAFF. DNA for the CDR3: TGTGCCAGCAGTGAGGTTGGGCAGGAGAACACTGAAGCTTTCTTT.

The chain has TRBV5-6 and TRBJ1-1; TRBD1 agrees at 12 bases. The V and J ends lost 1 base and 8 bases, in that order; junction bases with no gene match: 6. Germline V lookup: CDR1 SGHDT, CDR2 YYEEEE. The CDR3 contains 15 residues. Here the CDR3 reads CASSLFRDRGLEAFF. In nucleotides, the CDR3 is TGTGCCAGCAGCTTGTTCCGGGACAGGGGGCTGGAAGCTTTCTTT.

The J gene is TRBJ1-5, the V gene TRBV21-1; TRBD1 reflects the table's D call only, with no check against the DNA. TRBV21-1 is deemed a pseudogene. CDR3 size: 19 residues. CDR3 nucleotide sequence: TGTGCCAGCAGCAAATACGGAGGGGGCGCGGGGCGAAAAAATCAGCCCCAGCATTTT. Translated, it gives CASSKYGGGAGRKNQPQHF.

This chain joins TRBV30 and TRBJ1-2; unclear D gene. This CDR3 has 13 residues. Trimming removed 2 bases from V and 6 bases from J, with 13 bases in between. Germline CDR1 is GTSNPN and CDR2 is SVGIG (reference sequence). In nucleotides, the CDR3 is TGTGCCTGGAGTAGGTCTGGGCAAGATGGCTACACCTTC. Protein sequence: CAWSRSGQDGYTF.

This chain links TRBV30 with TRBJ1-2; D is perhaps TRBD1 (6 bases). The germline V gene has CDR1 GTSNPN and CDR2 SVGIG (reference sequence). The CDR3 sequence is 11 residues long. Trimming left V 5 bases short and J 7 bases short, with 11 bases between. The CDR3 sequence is CAWSSGVGYTF. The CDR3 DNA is TGTGCCTGGTCTTCAGGGGTTGGCTACACCTTC.

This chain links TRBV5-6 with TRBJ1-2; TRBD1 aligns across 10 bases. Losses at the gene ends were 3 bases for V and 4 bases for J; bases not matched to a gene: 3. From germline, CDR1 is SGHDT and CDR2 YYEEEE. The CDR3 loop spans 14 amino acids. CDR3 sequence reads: CASSSTGGFYGYTF. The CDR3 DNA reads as TGTGCCAGCAGCTCGACAGGGGGCTTCTATGGCTACACCTTC.

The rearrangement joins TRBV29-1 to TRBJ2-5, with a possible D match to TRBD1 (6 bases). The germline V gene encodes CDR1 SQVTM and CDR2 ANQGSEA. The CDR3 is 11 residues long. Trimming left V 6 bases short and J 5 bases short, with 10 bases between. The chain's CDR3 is CSVDRLETQYF. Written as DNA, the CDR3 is TGCAGCGTCGACAGGCTGGAGACCCAGTACTTC.

In nucleotides, the CDR3 is TGTGCCTGGAGTCAGAGGGTAGAGCAGTACTTC. This codes for CAWSQRVEQYF. The V gene is TRBV30, the J gene TRBJ2-7; possibly TRBD2 for D (5 bases). The CDR3 spans 11 residues. Per germline, CDR1 GTSNPN and CDR2 SVGIG (reference sequence). Deletions cut 2 bases from V and 7 bases from J, with 9 bases between.

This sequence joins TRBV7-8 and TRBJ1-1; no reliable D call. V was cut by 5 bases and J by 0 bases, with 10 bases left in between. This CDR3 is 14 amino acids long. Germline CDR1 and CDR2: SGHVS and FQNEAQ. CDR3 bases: TGTGCCAGCAGCCCCAGATATATGAACACTGAAGCTTTCTTT. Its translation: CASSPRYMNTEAFF.

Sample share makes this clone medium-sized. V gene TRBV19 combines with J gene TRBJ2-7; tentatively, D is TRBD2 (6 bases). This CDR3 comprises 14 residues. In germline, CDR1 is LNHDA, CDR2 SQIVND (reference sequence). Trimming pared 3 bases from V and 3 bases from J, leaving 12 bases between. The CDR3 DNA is TGTGCCAGTAGTATGGGTGGAGGGTACTACGAGCAGTACTTC. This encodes CASSMGGGYYEQYF.

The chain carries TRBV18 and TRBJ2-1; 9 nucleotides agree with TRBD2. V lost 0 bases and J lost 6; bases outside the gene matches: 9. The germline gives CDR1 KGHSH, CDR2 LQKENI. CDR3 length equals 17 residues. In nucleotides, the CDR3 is TGTGCCAGCTCACCACCAATAGCGGGAGTATTAGGCAATGAGCAGTTCTTC. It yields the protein CASSPPIAGVLGNEQFF. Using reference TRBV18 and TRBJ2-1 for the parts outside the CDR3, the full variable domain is NAGVMQNPRHLVRRRGQEARLRCSPMKGHSHVYWYRQLPEEGLKFMVYLQKENIIDESGMPKERFSAEFPKEGPSILRIQQVVRGDSAAYFCASSPPIAGVLGNEQFFGPGTRLTVL.

The CDR3 DNA follows: TGTGCCAGCAGCGCCTCCAACGGGCCCCAGCATTTT. It is translated as CASSASNGPQHF. The chain combines TRBV9 with TRBJ1-5; D is ambiguous. The germline V gene has CDR1 SGDLS and CDR2 YYNGEE. Trimming removed 3 bases at V and 9 bases at J, with 10 bases between. The CDR3 totals 12 residues.

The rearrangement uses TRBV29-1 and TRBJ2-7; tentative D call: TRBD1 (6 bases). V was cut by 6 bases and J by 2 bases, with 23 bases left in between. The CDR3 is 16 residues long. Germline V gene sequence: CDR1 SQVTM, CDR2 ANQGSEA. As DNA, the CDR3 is TGCAGCGTACTGAAAGCGCCGGGACAATTAACCTACGAGCAGTACTTC. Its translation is CSVLKAPGQLTYEQYF.

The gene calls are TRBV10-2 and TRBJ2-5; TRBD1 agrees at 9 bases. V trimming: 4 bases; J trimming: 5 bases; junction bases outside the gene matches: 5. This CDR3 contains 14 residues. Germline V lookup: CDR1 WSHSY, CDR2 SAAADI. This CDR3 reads CASSVTTGGETQYF. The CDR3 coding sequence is TGCGCCAGCAGTGTTACGACAGGGGGGGAGACCCAGTACTTC.

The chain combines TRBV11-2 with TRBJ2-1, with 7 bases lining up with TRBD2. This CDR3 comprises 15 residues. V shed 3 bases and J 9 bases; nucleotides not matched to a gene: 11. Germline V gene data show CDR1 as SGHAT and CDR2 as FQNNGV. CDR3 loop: CASSLGREGHSEQFF. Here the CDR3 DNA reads TGTGCCAGCAGCTTGGGGAGGGAGGGCCACTCTGAGCAGTTCTTC.

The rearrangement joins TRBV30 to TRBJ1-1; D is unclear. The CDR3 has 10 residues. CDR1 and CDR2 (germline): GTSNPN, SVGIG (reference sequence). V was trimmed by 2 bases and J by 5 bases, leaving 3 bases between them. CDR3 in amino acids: CAWSSTEAFF. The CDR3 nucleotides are TGTGCCTGGAGTAGTACTGAAGCTTTCTTT.

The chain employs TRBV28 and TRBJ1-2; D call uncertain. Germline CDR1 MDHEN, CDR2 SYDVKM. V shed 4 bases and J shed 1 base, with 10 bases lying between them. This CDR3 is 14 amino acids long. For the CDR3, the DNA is TGTGCCAGCAGTTCCCCTTCAGTTAACTATGGCTACACCTTC. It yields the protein CASSSPSVNYGYTF.

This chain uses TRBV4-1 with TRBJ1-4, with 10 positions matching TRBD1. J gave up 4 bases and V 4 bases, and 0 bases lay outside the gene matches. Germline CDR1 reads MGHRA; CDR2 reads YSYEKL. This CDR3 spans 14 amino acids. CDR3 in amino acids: CASSRTGGNEKLFF. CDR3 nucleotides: TGCGCCAGCAGCCGGACAGGGGGTAATGAAAAACTGTTTTTT.

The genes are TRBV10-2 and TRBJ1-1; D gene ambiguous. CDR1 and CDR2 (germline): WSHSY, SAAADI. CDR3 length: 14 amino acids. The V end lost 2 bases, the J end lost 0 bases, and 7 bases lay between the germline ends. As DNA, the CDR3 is TGCGCCAGCAGTGAGGTATCGGTGAACACTGAAGCTTTCTTT. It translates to CASSEVSVNTEAFF.

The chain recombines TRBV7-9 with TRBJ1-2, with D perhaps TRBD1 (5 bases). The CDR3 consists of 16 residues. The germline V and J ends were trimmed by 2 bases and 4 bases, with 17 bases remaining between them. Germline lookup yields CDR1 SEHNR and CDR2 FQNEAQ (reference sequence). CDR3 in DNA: TGTGCCAGCAGCTTATCGTCGGGTGCAGGGCGCTATGGCTACACCTTC. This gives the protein CASSLSSGAGRYGYTF.

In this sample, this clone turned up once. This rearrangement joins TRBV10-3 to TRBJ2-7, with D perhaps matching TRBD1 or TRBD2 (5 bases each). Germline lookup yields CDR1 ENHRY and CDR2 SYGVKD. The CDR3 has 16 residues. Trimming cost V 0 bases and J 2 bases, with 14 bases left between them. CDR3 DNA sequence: TGTGCCATCAGTGAGTCGACTACACAGGCCACCTACGAGCAGTACTTC. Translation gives CAISESTTQATYEQYF.

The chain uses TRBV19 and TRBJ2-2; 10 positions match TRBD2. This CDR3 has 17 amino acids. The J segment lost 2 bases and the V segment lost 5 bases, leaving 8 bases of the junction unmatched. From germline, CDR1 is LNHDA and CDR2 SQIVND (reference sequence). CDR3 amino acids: CASSRASGGYNTGELFF. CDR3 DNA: TGTGCCAGTAGTCGGGCTAGCGGGGGTTACAACACCGGGGAGCTGTTTTTT.

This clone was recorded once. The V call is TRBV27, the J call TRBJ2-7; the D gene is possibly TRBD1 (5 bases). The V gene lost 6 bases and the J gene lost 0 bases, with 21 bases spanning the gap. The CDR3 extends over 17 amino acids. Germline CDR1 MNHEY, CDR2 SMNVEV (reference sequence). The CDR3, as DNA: TGTGCCAGCAGCCCGGGCCACGGTTCTCAGGGCTCCTACGAGCAGTACTTC. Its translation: CASSPGHGSQGSYEQYF.

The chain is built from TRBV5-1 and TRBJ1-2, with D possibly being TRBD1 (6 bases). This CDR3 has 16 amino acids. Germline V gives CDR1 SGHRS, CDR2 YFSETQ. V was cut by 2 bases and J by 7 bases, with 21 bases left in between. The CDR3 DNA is TGCGCCAGCAGCTTTCTCCCGGGACAACAGTTCGGTGGCTACACCTTC. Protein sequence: CASSFLPGQQFGGYTF.

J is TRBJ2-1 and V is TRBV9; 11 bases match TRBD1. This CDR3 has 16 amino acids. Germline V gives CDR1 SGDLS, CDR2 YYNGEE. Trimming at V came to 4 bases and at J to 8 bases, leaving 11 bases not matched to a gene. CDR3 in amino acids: CASSTSGTGGSDEQFF. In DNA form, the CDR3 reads TGTGCCAGCAGCACCTCCGGGACAGGGGGATCGGATGAGCAGTTCTTC.

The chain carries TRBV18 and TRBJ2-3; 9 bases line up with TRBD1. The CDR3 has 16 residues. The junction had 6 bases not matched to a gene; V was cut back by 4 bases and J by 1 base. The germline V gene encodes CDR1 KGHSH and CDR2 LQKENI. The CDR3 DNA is TGTGCCAGCTCACTAACGACAGGGGGGGGCACAGATACGCAGTATTTT. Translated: CASSLTTGGGTDTQYF. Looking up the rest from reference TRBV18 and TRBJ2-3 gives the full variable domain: NAGVMQNPRHLVRRRGQEARLRCSPMKGHSHVYWYRQLPEEGLKFMVYLQKENIIDESGMPKERFSAEFPKEGPSILRIQQVVRGDSAAYFCASSLTTGGGTDTQYFGPGTRLTVL.